These 5 T cell receptor beta chains originate from one sample sequenced in a study of blood T cells in healthy people across ages. With a J-beta primer mix and a sample-barcoded 5' primer, a second PCR ran about 7 to 11 cycles. TCRdb redid the calling of the 5' RACE reads with MiXCR, one entry per CDR3 protein. Here the sample spans around 710,000 distinct CDR3 sequences, around 46% being singletons. The sequencing input was blood. These receptor sequences come from an older woman in good health.

The chain combines TRBV12-3 or TRBV12-4 with TRBJ2-1; TRBD2 is a possible D gene (6 bases). V was shortened by 4 bases and J by 7 bases, with 14 bases between the two germline ends. The CDR3 loop spans 14 amino acids. The CDR3: CASSSWDWMNEQFF. CDR3 nucleotide sequence: TGTGCCAGCAGTTCTTGGGACTGGATGAATGAGCAGTTCTTC.

This rearrangement joins TRBV6-2 or TRBV6-3 to TRBJ2-7; D possibly uses TRBD1 or TRBD2 (5 bases each). Trimming cost V 2 bases and J 3 bases, with 14 bases left between them. The CDR3 is 15 amino acids. Germline V gene data show CDR1 as MNHEY and CDR2 as SVGEGT. The chain's CDR3 is CASSYGDPSFYEQYF. CDR3 bases: TGTGCCAGCAGTTACGGGGACCCTTCATTCTACGAGCAGTACTTC.

The chain has TRBV29-1 and TRBJ2-6; maybe TRBD1 (6 bases). Germline V gives CDR1 SQVTM, CDR2 ANQGSEA. This CDR3 has 16 residues. The V and J ends lost 6 bases and 0 bases respectively, with 15 bases between them. CDR3 nucleotide sequence: TGCAGCGTGAATGGACAGCCTTCCTCTGGGGCCAACGTCCTGACTTTC. It is translated as CSVNGQPSSGANVLTF.

This chain links TRBV11-2 with TRBJ2-3; D is undetermined. Germline V gene sequence: CDR1 SGHAT, CDR2 FQNNGV. The germline V and J ends were trimmed by 3 bases and 0 bases, with 10 bases remaining between them. There are 15 residues in the CDR3. The DNA of the CDR3 is TGTGCCAGCAGCTTGGATAGAACCAGCACAGATACGCAGTATTTT. As protein: CASSLDRTSTDTQYF.

This chain connects TRBV7-3 to TRBJ1-2; TRBD1 matches 7 bases. The trim removed 2 bases at V and 3 bases at J, leaving 6 bases unmatched. Germline-derived CDR1 and CDR2 are SGHTA and FQGTGA. The CDR3 extends over 15 amino acids. As DNA, the CDR3 is TGTGCCAGCAGCTTACGACAGGGTGATCACTATGGCTACACCTTC. It encodes CASSLRQGDHYGYTF.